The 10 T cell receptor beta chains presented below share a single source sample, sequenced in a study of a mutant IDH1 vaccine in newly diagnosed glioma. These receptors have no identified antigens. Noted time point: week 35, safety follow-up. Every vaccine dose comprised 300 ug of mutant IDH1 20-mer peptide plus topical imiquimod. Clones were sequenced by immunoSEQ multiplex PCR, and TCRdb holds only the in-frame ones, with some missing. The table has under 35,000 clones, about 70% seen once. Here the sequenced sample was PBMCs, taken from a glioma patient whose treatment included an IDH1 peptide vaccine. The receptors stem from a man aged 50 to 59 with glioma.

The chain joins TRBV4-1 to TRBJ2-3, with 9 bases fitting TRBD2. The junction had 11 bases not matched to a gene; V was cut back by 1 base and J by 6 bases. Germline assignment: CDR1 MGHRA and CDR2 YSYEKL. CDR3 length: 17 amino acids. The CDR3, as DNA: TGCGCCAGCAGCCAAGTTACGCGGGGGGGCCTGCGCGATACGCAGTATTTT. Its translation is CASSQVTRGGLRDTQYF.

This rearrangement joins TRBV7-9 to TRBJ1-1; D is possibly TRBD1 (6 bases). In germline, CDR1 is SEHNR, CDR2 FQNEAQ (reference sequence). Trimming cost V 1 base and J 5 bases, with 14 bases left between them. The CDR3 has 15 amino acids. CDR3 bases: TGTGCCAGCAGCTTAGAAGGGGGGCGCAGGACTGAAGCTTTCTTT. This gives the protein CASSLEGGRRTEAFF.

The chain couples TRBV5-4 to TRBJ2-6; D not certain. V was shortened by 4 bases and J by 4 bases, with 12 bases between the two germline ends. This CDR3 comprises 15 residues. Germline V gene sequence: CDR1 SGHNT, CDR2 YYREEE (reference sequence). The CDR3 loop reads CASSGEGSGANVLTF. Written as DNA, the CDR3 is TGTGCCAGCAGCGGAGAAGGGTCCGGGGCCAACGTCCTGACTTTC.

J is TRBJ1-1 and V is TRBV7-3, with no clear D. CDR3 size: 13 residues. V lost 4 bases and J lost 10, with 16 bases in between. The germline V gene has CDR1 SGHTA and CDR2 FQGTGA. The DNA of the CDR3 is TGTGCCAGCAGCTCCGACCTTTCGACAAGAGCTTTCTTT. The encoded protein is CASSSDLSTRAFF.

V usage is TRBV9 and J usage is TRBJ2-7; D perhaps matches TRBD2 (6 bases). CDR1 is SGDLS and CDR2 is YYNGEE in the germline V gene. Trimming removed 3 bases at V and 5 bases at J, with 15 bases between. This CDR3 is built from 14 residues. This CDR3 is CASSAEGGGDEQYF. Here the CDR3 DNA reads TGTGCCAGCAGCGCCGAAGGTGGAGGGGACGAGCAGTACTTC.

The rearrangement uses TRBV9 and TRBJ2-7, with D possibly being TRBD1 (5 bases). The CDR3 extends over 14 amino acids. Germline V gives CDR1 SGDLS, CDR2 YYNGEE. Trimming stripped 3 bases from V and 1 base from J, with 11 bases between. The CDR3 DNA follows: TGTGCCAGCAGCGCAACGACAGCTTCCTACGAGCAGTACTTC. It specifies CASSATTASYEQYF. The full variable domain, in which reference TRBV9 and TRBJ2-7 provide the parts outside the CDR3, is DSGVTQTPKHLITATGQRVTLRCSPRSGDLSVYWYQQSLDQGLQFLIQYYNGEERAKGNILERFSAQQFPDLHSELNLSSLELGDSALYFCASSATTASYEQYFGPGTRLTVT.

This chain connects TRBV5-8 to TRBJ1-6; D is unclear. V was clipped by 9 bases and J by 10 bases, with 20 bases between them. CDR3 size: 14 residues. Looked up from germline, CDR1 is SGHTS and CDR2 is YDEGEE. The CDR3, as DNA: TGTGCCACTTCGGATGAGGGCGGTCGGTCACCCCTCCACTTT. Translated, it gives CATSDEGGRSPLHF.

The rearrangement joins TRBV12-5 to TRBJ1-2; 7 bases match TRBD1. Germline values: CDR1 LGHNT, CDR2 FRNRAP. The CDR3 spans 14 residues. The CDR3 coding sequence is TGTCTTCACGGGGGGACAGTCGCTAACTATGGCTACACCTTC. Protein: CLHGGTVANYGYTF.

This chain uses TRBV7-2 with TRBJ2-7, with D tentatively TRBD1 or TRBD2 (5 bases each). V was cut by 5 bases and J by 7 bases, with 12 bases left in between. Germline lookup yields CDR1 SGHTA and CDR2 FQGNSA. The CDR3 runs 12 residues. As DNA, the CDR3 is TGTGCCAGCAGCCAAAGGTGGGGGGAGCAGTACTTC. This gives the protein CASSQRWGEQYF. Together with reference TRBV7-2 and TRBJ2-7, the CDR3 gives the full variable domain: GAGVSQSPSNKVTEKGKDVELRCDPISGHTALYWYRQSLGQGLEFLIYFQGNSAPDKSGLPSDRFSAERTGGSVSTLTIQRTQQEDSAVYLCASSQRWGEQYFGPGTRLTVT.

The V gene is TRBV19, the J gene TRBJ1-1; D is ambiguous. The V gene's germline CDR1 is LNHDA and CDR2 SQIVND (reference sequence). The CDR3 totals 12 residues. The V and J ends lost 3 bases and 9 bases respectively, with 11 bases between them. The CDR3 coding sequence is TGTGCCAGTAGTATCGACGGGGATAAAGCTTTCTTT. Encoded protein: CASSIDGDKAFF. Filled out from reference TRBV19 and TRBJ1-1, the complete variable domain reads DGGITQSPKYLFRKEGQNVTLSCEQNLNHDAMYWYRQDPGQGLRLIYYSQIVNDFQKGDIAEGYSVSREKKESFPLTVTSAQKNPTAFYLCASSIDGDKAFFGQGTRLTVV.